The clone carrying this T cell receptor (beta chain) occurred once. These data are taken from a study of T cell changes during pregnancy in multiple sclerosis. CDR3 length equals 15 residues. Germline V gene sequence: CDR1 ENHRY, CDR2 SYGVKD. After removal of 3 bases from V and 4 bases from J, the junction contained 3 bases not matched to a gene. Assay used: immunoSEQ multiplex PCR; TCRdb lists only in-frame clones, some missing. The data show some 67,000 clones, around 90% seen once. The TCR sequence derives from a female donor with multiple sclerosis, enrolled in a pregnancy study. Source: peripheral blood, taken in the first trimester of pregnancy. The chain carries TRBV10-3 and TRBJ2-2; 9 positions agree with TRBD1. In nucleotides, the CDR3 is TGTGCCATCAGTGAACAGGGGGCCACCACCGGGGAGCTGTTTTTT. Translated: CAISEQGATTGELFF.